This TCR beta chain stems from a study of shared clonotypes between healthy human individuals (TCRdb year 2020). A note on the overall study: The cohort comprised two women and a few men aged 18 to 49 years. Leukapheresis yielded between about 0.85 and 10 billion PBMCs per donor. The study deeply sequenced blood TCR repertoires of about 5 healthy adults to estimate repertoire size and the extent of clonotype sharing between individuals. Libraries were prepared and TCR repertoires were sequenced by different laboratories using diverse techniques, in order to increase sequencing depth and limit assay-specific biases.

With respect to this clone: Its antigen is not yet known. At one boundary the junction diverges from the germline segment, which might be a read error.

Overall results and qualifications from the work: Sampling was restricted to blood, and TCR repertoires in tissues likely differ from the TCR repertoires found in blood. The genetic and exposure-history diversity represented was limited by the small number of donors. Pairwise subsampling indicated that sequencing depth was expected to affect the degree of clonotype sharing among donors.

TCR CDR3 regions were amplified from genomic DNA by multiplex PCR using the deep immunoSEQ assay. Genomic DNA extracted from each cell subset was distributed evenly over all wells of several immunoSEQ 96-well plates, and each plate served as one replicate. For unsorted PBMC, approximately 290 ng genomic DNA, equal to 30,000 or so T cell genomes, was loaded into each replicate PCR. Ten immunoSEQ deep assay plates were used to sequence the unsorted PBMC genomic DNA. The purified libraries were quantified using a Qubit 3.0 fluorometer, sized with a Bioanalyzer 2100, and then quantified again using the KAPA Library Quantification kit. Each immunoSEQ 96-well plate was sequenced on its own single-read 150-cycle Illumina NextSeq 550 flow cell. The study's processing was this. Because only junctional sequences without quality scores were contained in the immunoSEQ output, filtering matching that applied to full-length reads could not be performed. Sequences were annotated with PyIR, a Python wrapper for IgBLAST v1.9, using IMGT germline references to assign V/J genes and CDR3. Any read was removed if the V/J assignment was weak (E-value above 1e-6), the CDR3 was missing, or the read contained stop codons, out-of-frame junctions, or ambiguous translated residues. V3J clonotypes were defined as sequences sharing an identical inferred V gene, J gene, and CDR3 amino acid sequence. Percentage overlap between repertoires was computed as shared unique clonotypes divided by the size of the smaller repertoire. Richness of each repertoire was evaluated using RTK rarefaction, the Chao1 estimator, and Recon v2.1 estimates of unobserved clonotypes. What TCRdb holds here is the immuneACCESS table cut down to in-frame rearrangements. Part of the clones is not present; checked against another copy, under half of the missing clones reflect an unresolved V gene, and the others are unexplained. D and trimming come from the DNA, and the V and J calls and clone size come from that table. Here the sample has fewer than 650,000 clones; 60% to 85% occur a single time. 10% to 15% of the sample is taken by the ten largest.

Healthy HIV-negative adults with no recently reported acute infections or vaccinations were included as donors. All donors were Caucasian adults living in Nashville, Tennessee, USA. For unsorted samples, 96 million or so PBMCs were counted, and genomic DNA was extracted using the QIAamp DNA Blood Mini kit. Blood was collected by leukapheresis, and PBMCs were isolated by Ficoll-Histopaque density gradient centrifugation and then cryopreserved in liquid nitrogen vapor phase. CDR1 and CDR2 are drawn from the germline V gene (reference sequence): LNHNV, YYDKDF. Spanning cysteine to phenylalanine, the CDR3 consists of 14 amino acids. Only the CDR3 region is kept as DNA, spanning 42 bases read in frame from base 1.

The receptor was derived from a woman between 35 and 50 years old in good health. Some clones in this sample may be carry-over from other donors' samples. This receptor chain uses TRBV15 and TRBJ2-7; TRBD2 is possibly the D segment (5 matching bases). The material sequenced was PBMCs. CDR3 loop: CVTSSGRGVREQYF. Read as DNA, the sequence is TGTGTCACCAGCAGCGGTCGAGGAGTTCGCGAGCAGTACTTC.